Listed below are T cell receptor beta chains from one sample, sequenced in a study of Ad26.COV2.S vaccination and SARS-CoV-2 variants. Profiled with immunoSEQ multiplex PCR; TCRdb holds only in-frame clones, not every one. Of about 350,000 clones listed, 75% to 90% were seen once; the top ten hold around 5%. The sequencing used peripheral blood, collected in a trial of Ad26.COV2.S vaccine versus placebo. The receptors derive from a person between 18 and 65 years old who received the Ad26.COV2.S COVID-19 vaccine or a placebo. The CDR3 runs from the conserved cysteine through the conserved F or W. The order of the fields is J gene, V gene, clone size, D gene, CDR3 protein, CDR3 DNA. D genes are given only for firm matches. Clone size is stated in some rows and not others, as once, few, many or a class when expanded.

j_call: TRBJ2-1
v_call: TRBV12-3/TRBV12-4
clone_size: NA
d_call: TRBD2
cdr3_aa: CASSPTSVEQFF
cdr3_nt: TGTGCCAGCAGTCCGACTAGCGTTGAGCAGTTCTTC

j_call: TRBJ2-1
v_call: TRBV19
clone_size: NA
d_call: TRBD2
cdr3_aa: CASSTGTSGSNEQFF
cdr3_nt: TGTGCCAGTAGTACAGGGACTAGCGGGAGCAATGAGCAGTTCTTC

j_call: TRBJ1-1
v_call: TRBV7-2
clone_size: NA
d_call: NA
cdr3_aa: CASSSYNHPNTEAFF
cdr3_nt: TGTGCCAGCAGCTCCTATAATCACCCGAACACTGAAGCTTTCTTT

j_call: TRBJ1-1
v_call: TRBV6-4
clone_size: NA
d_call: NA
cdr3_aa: CASSVGTNTAEAFF
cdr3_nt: TGTGCCAGCAGTGTAGGGACCAATACCGCTGAAGCTTTCTTT

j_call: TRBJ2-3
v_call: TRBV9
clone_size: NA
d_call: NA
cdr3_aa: CASSVVDSTDTQYF
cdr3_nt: TGTGCCAGCAGCGTAGTGGACAGCACAGATACGCAGTATTTT

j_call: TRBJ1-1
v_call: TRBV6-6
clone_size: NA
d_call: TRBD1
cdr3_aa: CASSFLPGQGTEAFF
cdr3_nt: TGTGCCAGCAGTTTCCTTCCGGGACAGGGGACTGAAGCTTTCTTT

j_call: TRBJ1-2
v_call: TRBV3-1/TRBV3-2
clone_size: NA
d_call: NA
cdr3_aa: CASSQAGIDYGYTF
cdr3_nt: TGTGCCAGCAGCCAAGCGGGGATTGACTATGGCTACACCTTC

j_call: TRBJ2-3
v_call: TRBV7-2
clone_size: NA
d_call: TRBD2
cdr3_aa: CASSSRLAGGFSTTDTQYF
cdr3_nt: TGTGCCAGCAGCTCTCGACTAGCGGGGGGCTTTTCAACCACAGATACGCAGTATTTT

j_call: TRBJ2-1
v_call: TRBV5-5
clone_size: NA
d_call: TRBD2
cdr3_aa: CASSSRLAGGVQFF
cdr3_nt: TGTGCCAGCAGCTCACGACTAGCGGGGGGCGTGCAGTTCTTC

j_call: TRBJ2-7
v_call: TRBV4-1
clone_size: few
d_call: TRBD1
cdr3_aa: CASSQGDRTSNSYEQYF
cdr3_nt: TGCGCCAGCAGCCAAGGGGACAGGACCTCGAACTCCTACGAGCAGTACTTC

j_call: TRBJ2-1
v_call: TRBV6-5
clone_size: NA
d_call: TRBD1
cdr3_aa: CASKEQGVYNEQFF
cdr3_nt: TGTGCCAGCAAGGAACAGGGGGTCTACAATGAGCAGTTCTTC

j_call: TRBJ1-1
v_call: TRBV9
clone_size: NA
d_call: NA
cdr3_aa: CASSVGLGGGNTEAFF
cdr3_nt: TGTGCCAGCAGCGTGGGTTTAGGGGGAGGGAACACTGAAGCTTTCTTT

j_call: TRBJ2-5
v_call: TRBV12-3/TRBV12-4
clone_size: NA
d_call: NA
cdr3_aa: CASSFPGETQYF
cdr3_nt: TGTGCCAGCAGTTTCCCGGGGGAGACCCAGTACTTC

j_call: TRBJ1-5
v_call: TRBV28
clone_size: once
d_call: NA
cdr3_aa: CASSLWGHRVGGDQPQHF
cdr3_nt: TGTGCCAGCAGTTTATGGGGGCACCGGGTCGGGGGCGATCAGCCCCAGCATTTT

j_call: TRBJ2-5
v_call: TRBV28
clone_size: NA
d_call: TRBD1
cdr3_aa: CASQTGVETQYF
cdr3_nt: TGTGCCAGCCAGACAGGGGTGGAGACCCAGTACTTC

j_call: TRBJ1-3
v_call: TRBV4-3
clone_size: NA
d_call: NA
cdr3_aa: CASSQDYGRNGNTIYF
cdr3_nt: TGCGCCAGCAGCCAAGATTACGGACGAAATGGAAACACCATATATTTT

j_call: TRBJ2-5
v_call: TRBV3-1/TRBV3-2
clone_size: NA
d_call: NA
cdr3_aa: CASSPGYQETQYF
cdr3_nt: TGTGCCAGCAGTCCCGGATACCAAGAGACCCAGTACTTC

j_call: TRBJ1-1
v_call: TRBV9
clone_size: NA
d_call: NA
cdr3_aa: CASSVGIWNTEAFF
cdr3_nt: TGTGCCAGCAGCGTAGGGATTTGGAACACTGAAGCTTTCTTT

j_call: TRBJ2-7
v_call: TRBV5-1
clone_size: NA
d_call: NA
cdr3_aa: CASSLGGDEQYF
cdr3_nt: TGCGCCAGCAGCCTAGGGGGGGACGAGCAGTACTTC

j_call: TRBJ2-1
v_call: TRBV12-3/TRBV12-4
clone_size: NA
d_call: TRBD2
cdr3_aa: CASSFASGNEQFF
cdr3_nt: TGTGCCAGCAGTTTCGCTAGCGGCAATGAGCAGTTCTTC

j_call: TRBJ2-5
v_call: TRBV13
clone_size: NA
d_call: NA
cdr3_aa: CASSLQGVQETQYF
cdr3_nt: TGTGCCAGCAGCTTACAGGGAGTCCAAGAGACCCAGTACTTC

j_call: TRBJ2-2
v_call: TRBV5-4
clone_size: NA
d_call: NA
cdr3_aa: CASSLEGTGELFF
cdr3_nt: TGTGCCAGCAGCTTGGAAGGCACCGGGGAGCTGTTTTTT

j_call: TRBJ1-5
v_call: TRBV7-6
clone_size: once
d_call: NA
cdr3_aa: CASSLAPGGQGQPQHF
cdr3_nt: TGTGCCAGCAGCTTAGCTCCTGGGGGGCAGGGTCAGCCCCAGCATTTT

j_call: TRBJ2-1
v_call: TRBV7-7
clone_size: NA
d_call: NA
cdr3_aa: CASSPGTPDEQFF
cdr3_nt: TGTGCCAGCAGCCCCGGAACTCCTGATGAGCAGTTCTTC

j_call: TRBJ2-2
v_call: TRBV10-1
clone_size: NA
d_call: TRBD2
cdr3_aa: CASSESPSGSTGELFF
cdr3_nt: TGCGCCAGCAGTGAGTCGCCTAGCGGGAGCACCGGGGAGCTGTTTTTT

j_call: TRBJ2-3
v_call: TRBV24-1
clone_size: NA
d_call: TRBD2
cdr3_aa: CATSDSGGNTQYF
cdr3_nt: TGTGCCACCAGTGACTCGGGAGGGAATACGCAGTATTTT

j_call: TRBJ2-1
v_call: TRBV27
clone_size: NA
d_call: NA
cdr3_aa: CASSKSTTLASSYNEQFF
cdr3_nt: TGTGCCAGCAGCAAAAGTACTACGCTAGCCAGCTCCTACAATGAGCAGTTCTTC

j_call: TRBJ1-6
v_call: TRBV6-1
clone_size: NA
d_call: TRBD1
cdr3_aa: CASEAGGNSPLHF
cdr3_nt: TGTGCCAGCGAGGCAGGGGGGAATTCACCCCTCCACTTT

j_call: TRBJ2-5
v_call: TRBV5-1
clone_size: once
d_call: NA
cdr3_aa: CASSLPPQETQYF
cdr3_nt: TGCGCCAGCAGCTTGCCTCCCCAAGAGACCCAGTACTTC

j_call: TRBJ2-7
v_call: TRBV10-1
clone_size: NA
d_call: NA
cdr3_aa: CASSGKLGTLAEQYF
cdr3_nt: TGCGCCAGCAGCGGGAAACTAGGCACTCTAGCGGAGCAGTACTTC

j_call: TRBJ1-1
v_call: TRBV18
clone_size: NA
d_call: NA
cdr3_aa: CASSQSVNTEAFF
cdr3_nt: TGTGCCAGCTCACAGTCAGTGAACACTGAAGCTTTCTTT

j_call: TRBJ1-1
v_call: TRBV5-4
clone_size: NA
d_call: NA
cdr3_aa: CASSSGQWNTEAFF
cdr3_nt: TGTGCCAGCAGCTCCGGACAGTGGAACACTGAAGCTTTCTTT

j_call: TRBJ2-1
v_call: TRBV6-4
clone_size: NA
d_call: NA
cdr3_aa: CASSGRVSYNEQFF
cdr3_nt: TGTGCCAGCAGTGGACGGGTGAGCTACAATGAGCAGTTCTTC

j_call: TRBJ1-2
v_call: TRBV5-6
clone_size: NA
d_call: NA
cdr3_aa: CASSLVSGGGYGYTF
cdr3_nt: TGTGCCAGCAGCTTGGTTTCTGGGGGAGGATATGGCTACACCTTC

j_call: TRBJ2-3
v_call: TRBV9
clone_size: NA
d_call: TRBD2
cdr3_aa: CASSVGLAGGPVDTQYF
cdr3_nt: TGTGCCAGCAGCGTAGGCCTAGCGGGGGGGCCGGTGGATACGCAGTATTTT

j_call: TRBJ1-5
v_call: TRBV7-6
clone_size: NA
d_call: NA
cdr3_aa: CASSPTPGGQPQHF
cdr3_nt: TGTGCCAGCAGCCCGACCCCTGGTGGTCAGCCCCAGCATTTT

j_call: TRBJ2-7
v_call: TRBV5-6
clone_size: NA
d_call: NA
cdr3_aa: CASSFRSRTDKLYEQYF
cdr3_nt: TGTGCCAGCAGCTTTAGGTCCAGGACAGATAAATTATACGAGCAGTACTTC

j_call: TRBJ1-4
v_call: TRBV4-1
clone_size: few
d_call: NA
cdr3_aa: CATRGGQGNEKLFF
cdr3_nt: TGCGCCACCAGAGGGGGTCAGGGAAATGAAAAACTGTTTTTT

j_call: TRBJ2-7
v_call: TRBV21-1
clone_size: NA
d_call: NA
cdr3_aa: CASSETDGSYEQYF
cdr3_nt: TGTGCCAGCAGCGAGACGGACGGCTCCTACGAGCAGTACTTC

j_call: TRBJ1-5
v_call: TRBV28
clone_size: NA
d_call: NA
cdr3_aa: CASRAIKGYSNQPQHF
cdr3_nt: TGTGCCAGCAGGGCTATTAAGGGGTATAGCAATCAGCCCCAGCATTTT

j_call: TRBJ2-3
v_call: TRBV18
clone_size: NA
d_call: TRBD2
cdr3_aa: CASSQTAGVADTQYF
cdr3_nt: TGTGCCAGCTCTCAAACAGCGGGGGTTGCAGATACGCAGTATTTT

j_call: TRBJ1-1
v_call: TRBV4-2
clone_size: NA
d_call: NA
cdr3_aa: CASSQDLQVTEAFF
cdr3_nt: TGTGCCAGCAGCCAAGATCTGCAGGTTACTGAAGCTTTCTTT

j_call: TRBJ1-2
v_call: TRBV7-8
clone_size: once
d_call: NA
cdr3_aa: CASSATRGTYGYTF
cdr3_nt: TGTGCCAGCAGCGCGACCCGGGGTACCTATGGCTACACCTTC

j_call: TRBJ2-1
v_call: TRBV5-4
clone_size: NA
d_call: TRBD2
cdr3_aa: CASSRTSGSSSYNEQFF
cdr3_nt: TGTGCCAGCAGCCGGACTAGCGGGAGTAGCTCCTACAATGAGCAGTTCTTC

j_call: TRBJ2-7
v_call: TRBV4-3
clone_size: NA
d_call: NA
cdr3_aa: CASSQELVGISSYEQYF
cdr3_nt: TGCGCCAGCAGCCAAGAGTTGGTAGGAATCAGCTCCTACGAGCAGTACTTC

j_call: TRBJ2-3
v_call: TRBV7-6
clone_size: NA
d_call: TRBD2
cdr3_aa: CASSSLAGGLTDTQYF
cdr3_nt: TGTGCCAGCAGCTCCCTAGCGGGGGGCCTCACAGATACGCAGTATTTT

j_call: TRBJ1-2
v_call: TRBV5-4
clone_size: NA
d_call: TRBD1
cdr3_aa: CASSIGTGTNYGYTF
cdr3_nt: TGTGCCAGCAGCATAGGGACAGGGACGAACTATGGCTACACCTTC

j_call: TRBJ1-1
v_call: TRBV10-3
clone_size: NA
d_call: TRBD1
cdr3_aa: CAISTGTGVVGMNTEAFF
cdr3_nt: TGTGCCATCAGTACCGGGACAGGGGTCGTGGGCATGAACACTGAAGCTTTCTTT

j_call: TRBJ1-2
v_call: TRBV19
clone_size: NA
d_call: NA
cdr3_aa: CASKDGDSLSGYTF
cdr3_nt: TGTGCCAGTAAGGACGGGGACTCTCTCTCTGGCTACACCTTC

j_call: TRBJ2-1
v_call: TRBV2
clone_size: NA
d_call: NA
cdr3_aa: CASRGLGSYNEQFF
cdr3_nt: TGTGCCAGCAGGGGGTTGGGGTCATACAATGAGCAGTTCTTC

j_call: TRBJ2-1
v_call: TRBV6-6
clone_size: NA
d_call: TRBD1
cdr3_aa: CASSSRATGVEQFF
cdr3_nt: TGTGCCAGCAGCTCCAGGGCTACAGGGGTTGAGCAGTTCTTC

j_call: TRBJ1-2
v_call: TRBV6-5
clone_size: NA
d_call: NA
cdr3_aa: CASSDLIRRGYTF
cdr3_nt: TGTGCCAGCAGCGACTTAATCCGGAGAGGCTACACCTTC

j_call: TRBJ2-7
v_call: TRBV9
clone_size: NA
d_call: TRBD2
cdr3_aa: CASSGDSSGDTYEQYF
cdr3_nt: TGTGCCAGCAGCGGAGACTCTAGCGGGGACACCTACGAGCAGTACTTC

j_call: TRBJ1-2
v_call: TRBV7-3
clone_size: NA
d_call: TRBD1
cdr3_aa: CASSRGRGQGYTF
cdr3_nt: TGTGCCAGCAGCCGAGGAAGGGGGCAGGGCTACACCTTC

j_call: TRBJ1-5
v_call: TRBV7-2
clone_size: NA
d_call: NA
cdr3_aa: CASSLVPGEGQPQHF
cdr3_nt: TGTGCCAGCAGCTTAGTTCCAGGGGAAGGTCAGCCCCAGCATTTT

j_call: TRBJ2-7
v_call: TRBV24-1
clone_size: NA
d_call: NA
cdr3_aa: CATSNTGSYEQYF
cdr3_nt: TGTGCCACCAGTAATACAGGCTCCTACGAGCAGTACTTC

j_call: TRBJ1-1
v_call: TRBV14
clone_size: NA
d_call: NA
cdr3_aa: CASSQEGDTEAFF
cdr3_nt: TGTGCCAGCAGCCAAGAGGGGGACACTGAAGCTTTCTTT

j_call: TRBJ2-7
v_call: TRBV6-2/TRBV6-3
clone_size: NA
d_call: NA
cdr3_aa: CASSYDLMNEQYF
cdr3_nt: TGTGCCAGCAGTTACGACTTGATGAACGAGCAGTACTTC

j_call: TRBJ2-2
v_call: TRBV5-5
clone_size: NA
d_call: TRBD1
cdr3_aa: CASSSRGTGNTGELFF
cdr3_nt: TGTGCCAGCAGCTCGAGAGGGACAGGGAACACCGGGGAGCTGTTTTTT

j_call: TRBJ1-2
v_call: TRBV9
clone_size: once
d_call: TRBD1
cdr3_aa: CASSHTGGEGYTF
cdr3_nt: TGTGCCAGCAGCCACACAGGGGGAGAGGGCTACACCTTC